A single sample gave rise to the 19 T cell receptor beta chains below, sequenced in a study of control samples from healthy donors and cancer patients. Only in-frame clones appear in the TCRdb table, and some are missing; sequencing was by immunoSEQ multiplex PCR. In the table there are about 54,000 clones, around 95% of which are singletons. Input material: blood. All receptors derive from a woman aged 25 to 39 in good health.

V usage is TRBV27 and J usage is TRBJ1-2; TRBD1 might be the D (6 bases). V lost 4 bases, J lost 7 bases, and 19 bases lay in between. The length of the CDR3 is 15 residues. Germline CDR1 reads MNHEY; CDR2 reads SMNVEV (reference sequence). For the CDR3, the DNA is TGTGCCAGCAGTTCGGGGGAGGGGGGTCAGGGTGGCTACACCTTC. Its translation: CASSSGEGGQGGYTF.

The chain joins TRBV5-5 to TRBJ2-1; 8 bases line up with TRBD2. There are 15 residues in the CDR3. CDR1 is SGHKS and CDR2 is YYEKEE in the germline V gene (reference sequence). V was clipped by 7 bases and J by 8 bases; unmatched bases: 14. For the CDR3, the DNA is TGTGCCAGCTCGCAGCGGGAGTCGGTGTTGGATGAGCAGTTCTTC. Translating gives CASSQRESVLDEQFF.

The gene calls are TRBV6-4 and TRBJ1-6; 10 positions match TRBD1. Germline V gene sequence: CDR1 MRHNA, CDR2 SNTAGT. V lost 6 bases to trimming and J lost 4 bases; unmatched junction nucleotides: 15. The CDR3 is made up of 19 amino acids. The CDR3: CASRNSTDRGQGYNSPLHF. As DNA, the CDR3 is TGTGCCAGCAGAAACTCAACCGACAGGGGGCAAGGGTATAATTCACCCCTCCACTTT.

This clone occurred once. The CDR3 loop reads CASSLLRDGYTF. The CDR3 DNA follows: TGTGCCAGCAGTTTATTAAGGGATGGCTACACCTTC. The chain combines TRBV12-3 or TRBV12-4 with TRBJ1-2; D remains unclear. The CDR3 has 12 amino acids. Trimming took 2 bases from V and 6 from J, leaving 7 bases between them.

This chain joins TRBV3-1 (or the pseudogene TRBV3-2) and TRBJ2-7, with D hard to call. Trimming took 0 bases from V and 4 from J, leaving 13 bases between them. This CDR3 contains 15 residues. In germline, CDR1 is LGHDT, CDR2 YNNKEL (reference sequence). The CDR3 is CASSQDPLLSYEQYF. DNA of the CDR3: TGTGCCAGCAGCCAAGATCCACTCCTATCTTACGAGCAGTACTTC.

This chain uses TRBV5-1 with TRBJ2-3; no reliable D call. Germline CDR1 reads SGHRS; CDR2 reads YFSETQ. This CDR3 has 15 residues. V lost 0 bases to trimming and J lost 0 bases, with 8 bases between them. The CDR3 nucleotides read TGCGCCAGCAGCTTGGTATCCTCTAGCACAGATACGCAGTATTTT. It specifies CASSLVSSSTDTQYF.

The chain carries TRBV15 and TRBJ2-2; possibly TRBD2 for D (5 bases). Germline loops: CDR1 LNHNV, CDR2 YYDKDF (reference sequence). Trimming took off 5 bases at V and 7 bases at J, with 17 bases between the two ends. The CDR3 covers 15 residues. The CDR3 DNA reads as TGTGCCACCAGCGGCACGAAGGGAGTTGGCGGGGAGCTGTTTTTT. Residues: CATSGTKGVGGELFF.

V is TRBV29-1 and J is TRBJ1-2, with 7 bases matching TRBD1. The trim removed 5 bases at V and 4 bases at J, leaving 10 bases unmatched. The CDR3 is 14 residues long. Germline CDR1 SQVTM, CDR2 ANQGSEA. The CDR3 loop is CSVRTGPSGYGYTF. The CDR3, as DNA: TGCAGCGTTCGGACAGGACCCTCGGGCTATGGCTACACCTTC.

This chain joins TRBV6-7 and TRBJ2-2, with D possibly matching TRBD2 (6 bases). TRBV6-7 carries the ORF label, with uncertain function. Between the trimmed V and J ends, which lost 0 bases and 0 bases, there was a span of 8 bases. The CDR3 spans 16 residues. CDR3 loop: CASSYSGRPNTGELFF. CDR3 DNA sequence: TGTGCCAGCAGTTACTCTGGGAGGCCGAACACCGGGGAGCTGTTTTTT.

About this clone itself: One end of the junction varies from germline; a read error may be responsible. This sequence joins TRBV20-1 and TRBJ2-7; D gene unclear. Germline-derived CDR1 and CDR2 are DFQATT and SNEGSKA (reference sequence). The CDR3 sequence is 11 residues long. This CDR3 reads CSARAPDGQYF. For the CDR3, the DNA is TGCAGTGCCAGAGCCCCTGACGGGCAGTACTTC.

The V and J genes are TRBV4-1 and TRBJ2-1; D possibly matches TRBD1 or TRBD2 (6 bases each). The CDR3 runs 16 residues. The V and J ends lost 0 bases and 7 bases respectively, with 16 bases between them. CDR1 and CDR2 (germline): MGHRA, YSYEKL. For the CDR3, the DNA is TGCGCCAGCAGCCAAGATAGGGGGGATCTTCAGAATGAGCAGTTCTTC. Translating it yields CASSQDRGDLQNEQFF.

The chain links TRBV15 to TRBJ1-3; D remains ambiguous. Germline V gene lookup returns CDR1 LNHNV and CDR2 YYDKDF (reference sequence). The CDR3 covers 17 residues. The V end was cut by 1 base, the J end by 0 bases, with 13 bases between. The chain's CDR3 is CATSRVVRQHSGNTIYF. The CDR3 region has the DNA TGTGCCACCAGCAGAGTAGTAAGGCAGCACTCTGGAAACACCATATATTTT.

The chain is built from TRBV7-9 and TRBJ1-1, with a tentative D call TRBD1 (6 bases). Trimming removed 5 bases from V and 0 bases from J, with 10 bases in between. The germline gives CDR1 SEHNR, CDR2 FQNEAQ (reference sequence). This CDR3 is 14 amino acids long. The CDR3 nucleotides read TGTGCCAGCAGCCCGGACAGACTGAACACTGAAGCTTTCTTT. It specifies CASSPDRLNTEAFF.

This rearrangement joins TRBV28 to TRBJ2-1; the D gene is possibly TRBD2 (6 bases). Deletions cut 8 bases from V and 10 bases from J, with 24 bases between. The V gene's germline CDR1 is MDHEN and CDR2 SYDVKM. The CDR3 loop spans 15 amino acids. The CDR3 protein is CASGAPGLHLGEQFF. The CDR3 nucleotides are TGTGCCAGCGGGGCCCCGGGACTTCATCTTGGGGAGCAGTTCTTC.

The gene calls are TRBV29-1 and TRBJ1-1; 7 positions agree with TRBD1. Germline V lookup: CDR1 SQVTM, CDR2 ANQGSEA. V lost 3 bases and J lost 11; bases outside the gene matches: 6. The CDR3 totals 11 residues. In nucleotides, the CDR3 is TGCAGCGTTGAGACAGGGAATTTGGCTTTCTTT. It yields the protein CSVETGNLAFF.

The chain carries TRBV2 and TRBJ2-2; 10 bases map to TRBD1. CDR3 length: 17 residues. Germline V gene data show CDR1 as SNHLY and CDR2 as FYNNEI. V shed 3 bases, J shed 9 bases, and the junction held 13 bases outside the gene matches. CDR3 amino acids: CASSDSGTGEPYRELFF. DNA of the CDR3: TGTGCCAGCAGTGACTCCGGGACAGGGGAACCCTACCGGGAGCTGTTTTTT.

The rearrangement links TRBV19 to TRBJ2-1, with 15 bases identical to TRBD2. CDR1 LNHDA and CDR2 SQIVND come from the germline V gene (reference sequence). After removal of 5 bases from V and 6 bases from J, the junction contained 2 bases not matched to a gene. The length of the CDR3 is 15 residues. CDR3 coding DNA: TGTGCCAGTAGTTCGGGACTAGCGGGAGGCAATGAGCAGTTCTTC. Translating gives CASSSGLAGGNEQFF.

The rearrangement links TRBV5-1 to TRBJ2-1; the match to TRBD2 covers 12 bases. Germline V gives CDR1 SGHRS, CDR2 YFSETQ. The trim removed 4 bases at V and 1 base at J, leaving 6 bases unmatched. The CDR3 sequence is 17 residues long. The CDR3 sequence: CASSPPTSGRSYNEQFF. CDR3 bases: TGCGCCAGCAGCCCTCCTACTAGCGGGAGGTCCTACAATGAGCAGTTCTTC.

As DNA, the CDR3 is TGTGCCAGCAGCAAAATAAGCGGACTTAGCACAGATACGCAGTATTTT. Protein product: CASSKISGLSTDTQYF. The chain employs TRBV28 and TRBJ2-3; the D gene is possibly TRBD2 (5 bases). Germline CDR1 reads MDHEN; CDR2 reads SYDVKM. The CDR3 consists of 16 residues. Deletions cut 6 bases from V and 0 bases from J, with 16 bases between.